These 19 T cell receptor beta chains originate from one sample sequenced in a study of blood T cell repertoires in COVID-19. Libraries were prepared by immunoSEQ multiplex PCR; TCRdb keeps only in-frame clonotypes and omits some of them. This sample has roughly 350,000 clones, with about 85% found just once. Sequences were obtained from peripheral blood. These receptors all come from a woman aged 18-30 years with acute or convalescent COVID-19.

J is TRBJ2-1 and V is TRBV5-1, with D maybe TRBD2 (5 bases). Germline V lookup: CDR1 SGHRS, CDR2 YFSETQ. The CDR3 sequence is 15 residues long. The V gene lost 4 bases and the J gene lost 8 bases, with 19 bases spanning the gap. CDR3 in amino acids: CASSLAWTASDEQFF. The DNA for the CDR3 is TGCGCCAGCAGCCTCGCTTGGACTGCCTCTGATGAGCAGTTCTTC.

The genes are TRBV6-5 and TRBJ1-2, with D unresolved. This CDR3 has 14 residues. Germline lookup yields CDR1 MNHEY and CDR2 SVGAGI. V was shortened by 2 bases and J by 4 bases, with 11 bases between the two germline ends. The CDR3 DNA sequence: TGTGCCAGCAGTTACGCCGACGGGTTCTATGGCTACACCTTC. This translates into CASSYADGFYGYTF.

This chain joins TRBV20-1 and TRBJ2-7; 7 positions match TRBD2. The CDR3 totals 15 residues. From germline, CDR1 is DFQATT and CDR2 SNEGSKA (reference sequence). Trimming cost V 3 bases and J 6 bases; bases outside gene matches: 14. The CDR3 protein is CSASLGGGRLGEQYF. DNA for the CDR3: TGCAGTGCTAGTTTGGGTGGCGGGAGACTTGGCGAGCAGTACTTC.

This sequence joins TRBV5-4 and TRBJ1-1; D ambiguous. Per the germline V gene, CDR1 is SGHNT and CDR2 is YYREEE (reference sequence). The CDR3 covers 13 residues. Deletions cut 5 bases from V and 1 base from J, with 9 bases between. CDR3 bases: TGTGCCAGCAGTTATCAGGAGAACACTGAAGCTTTCTTT. It translates to CASSYQENTEAFF.

V and J are TRBV4-1 and TRBJ2-1, with TRBD2 identical over 11 bases. This CDR3 is 16 amino acids long. After removal of 4 bases from V and 4 bases from J, the junction contained 6 bases not matched to a gene. Germline V gene lookup returns CDR1 MGHRA and CDR2 YSYEKL. CDR3: CASSPRTSGPYNEQFF. CDR3 DNA: TGCGCCAGCAGCCCAAGGACTAGCGGGCCTTACAATGAGCAGTTCTTC.

This chain connects TRBV18 to TRBJ2-3; D gene ambiguous. In germline, CDR1 is KGHSH, CDR2 LQKENI. The CDR3 is made up of 14 amino acids. Trimming shortened V by 2 bases and J by 4 bases, and 10 bases separated the two germline ends. CDR3 loop: CASSPEPVADTQYF. The DNA for the CDR3 is TGTGCCAGCTCACCAGAACCGGTTGCAGATACGCAGTATTTT.

The DNA for the CDR3 is TGCGCCAGCAGCTTGGGGGACAGGGGGACCTACGAGCAGTACTTC. This sequence encodes CASSLGDRGTYEQYF. This chain links TRBV5-1 with TRBJ2-7; 11 bases match TRBD1. The CDR3 totals 15 residues. With V trimmed by 0 bases and J by 2 bases, 1 base remained unmatched. The germline CDR1 and CDR2 sequences are SGHRS and YFSETQ.

The chain has TRBV9 and TRBJ1-1, with 9 bases fitting TRBD1. Trimming took 0 bases from V and 11 from J; bases not matched to a gene: 5. Germline CDR1 reads SGDLS; CDR2 reads YYNGEE. CDR3 length: 13 residues. In nucleotides, the CDR3 is TGTGCCAGCAGCGTAGGCGGGACAGGGTCCGCTTTCTTT. Translating gives CASSVGGTGSAFF.

This rearrangement joins TRBV7-9 to TRBJ2-1, with TRBD2 matching 13 bases. The ends lost 0 bases at V and 13 bases at J; junction bases unmatched: 3. Germline V gives CDR1 SEHNR, CDR2 FQNEAQ (reference sequence). The CDR3 covers 14 residues. The CDR3, as DNA: TGTGCCAGCAGCTTAGCTACTAGCGGGAGGGACCAGTTCTTC. As protein: CASSLATSGRDQFF.

The V gene is TRBV13, the J gene TRBJ1-3; D perhaps matches TRBD1 (6 bases). Per the germline V gene, CDR1 is PRHDT and CDR2 is FYEKMQ (reference sequence). V lost 5 bases and J 0 bases, leaving 14 bases between the germline ends. The CDR3 runs to 16 residues. In nucleotides, the CDR3 is TGTGCCAGCAGCCCTCGGGACACCGACTCTGGAAACACCATATATTTT. Protein: CASSPRDTDSGNTIYF.

The J gene is TRBJ1-1, the V gene TRBV12-5; 8 nucleotides match TRBD1. CDR3 length: 15 residues. The junction had 1 base not matched to a gene; V was cut back by 0 bases and J by 1 base. CDR1 and CDR2 from the germline V gene are LGHNT and FRNRAP. CDR3 bases: TGTGCTAGTGGTTTGGTGGGGACAGGGAACACTGAAGCTTTCTTT. This translates into CASGLVGTGNTEAFF.

This sequence joins TRBV7-8 and TRBJ2-7; the D is unclear. The germline gives CDR1 SGHVS, CDR2 FQNEAQ. This CDR3 is built from 12 residues. V lost 8 bases and J 4 bases, leaving 12 bases between the germline ends. CDR3 in amino acids: CASGRMSYEQYF. The CDR3 DNA sequence: TGTGCCAGCGGCCGGATGAGTTACGAGCAGTACTTC.

The chain joins TRBV2 to TRBJ1-2; no reliable D call. V lost 2 bases, J lost 4 bases, and 5 bases lay in between. This CDR3 spans 12 amino acids. Per germline, CDR1 SNHLY and CDR2 FYNNEI. DNA of the CDR3: TGTGCCAGCAGTGAAACAAGCTATGGCTACACCTTC. Amino acids: CASSETSYGYTF.

The gene calls are TRBV6-5 and TRBJ2-7; 7 nucleotides align to TRBD2. The V gene end was trimmed by 9 bases and the J gene end by 3 bases; junction bases not matched to a gene: 14. The CDR3 length is 15 residues. Per the germline V gene, CDR1 is MNHEY and CDR2 is SVGAGI. CDR3 nucleotide sequence: TGTGCCAGTGGGGGTCAGGGAGGGAAATTCTACGAGCAGTACTTC. As protein: CASGGQGGKFYEQYF.

This chain connects TRBV15 to TRBJ1-2; 7 bases are shared with TRBD1. Germline values: CDR1 LNHNV, CDR2 YYDKDF (reference sequence). Trimming removed 4 bases from V and 5 bases from J; junction bases left unmatched: 7. The CDR3 has 14 residues. CDR3 DNA: TGTGCCACCAGCATGAACAGGGGAGGTTATGGCTACACCTTC. This translates into CATSMNRGGYGYTF.

CDR3: CASSWGLEAGETQYF. In DNA form, the CDR3 reads TGTGCCAGCAGCTGGGGACTAGAGGCCGGAGAGACCCAGTACTTC. The V and J genes are TRBV7-3 and TRBJ2-5; 8 bases fit TRBD2. Germline V lookup: CDR1 SGHTA, CDR2 FQGTGA. Trimming cost V 4 bases and J 4 bases; bases outside gene matches: 8. This CDR3 comprises 15 residues.

The V call is TRBV19, the J call TRBJ1-2; TRBD1 matches 7 bases. The CDR3 is made up of 14 amino acids. The germline gives CDR1 LNHDA, CDR2 SQIVND (reference sequence). After removal of 5 bases from V and 4 bases from J, the junction contained 7 bases not matched to a gene. The CDR3 bases are TGTGCCAGTAGTGGAGAGGGGGCCCCCTATGGCTACACCTTC. Translating it yields CASSGEGAPYGYTF.

This sequence joins TRBV24-1 and TRBJ2-1; 9 bases map to TRBD1. The V gene's germline CDR1 is KGHDR and CDR2 SFDVKD. The junction had 7 bases not matched to a gene; V was cut back by 2 bases and J by 6 bases. This CDR3 comprises 16 residues. CDR3: CATSDWGQGVGNEQFF. In nucleotides, the CDR3 is TGTGCCACCAGTGATTGGGGACAGGGAGTCGGCAATGAGCAGTTCTTC.

Concerning this clone itself: The same CDR3 can be traced to other DNA sequences in this sample. This sequence joins TRBV7-9 and TRBJ2-5; 7 bases map to TRBD2. The CDR3 has 14 residues. Germline values: CDR1 SEHNR, CDR2 FQNEAQ (reference sequence). Germline trimming cut 0 bases from V and 5 bases from J; bases unmatched to any gene: 3. CDR3 sequence: CASSLAGGSETQYF. DNA for the CDR3: TGTGCCAGCAGCTTAGCGGGGGGGAGCGAGACCCAGTACTTC.